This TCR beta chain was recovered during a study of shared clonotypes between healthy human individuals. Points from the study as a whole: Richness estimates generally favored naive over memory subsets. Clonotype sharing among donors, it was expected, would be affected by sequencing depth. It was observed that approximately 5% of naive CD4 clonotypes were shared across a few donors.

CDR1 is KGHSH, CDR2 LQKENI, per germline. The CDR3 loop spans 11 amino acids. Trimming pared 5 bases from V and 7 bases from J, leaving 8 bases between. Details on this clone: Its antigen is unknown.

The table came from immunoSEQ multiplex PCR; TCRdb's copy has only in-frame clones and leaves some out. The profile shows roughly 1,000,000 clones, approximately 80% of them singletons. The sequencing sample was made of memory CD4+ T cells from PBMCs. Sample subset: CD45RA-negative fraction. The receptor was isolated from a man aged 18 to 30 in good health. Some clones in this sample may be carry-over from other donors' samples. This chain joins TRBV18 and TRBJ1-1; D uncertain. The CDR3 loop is CASSLEVEAFF. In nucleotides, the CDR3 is TGTGCCAGCTCATTAGAGGTTGAAGCTTTCTTT.